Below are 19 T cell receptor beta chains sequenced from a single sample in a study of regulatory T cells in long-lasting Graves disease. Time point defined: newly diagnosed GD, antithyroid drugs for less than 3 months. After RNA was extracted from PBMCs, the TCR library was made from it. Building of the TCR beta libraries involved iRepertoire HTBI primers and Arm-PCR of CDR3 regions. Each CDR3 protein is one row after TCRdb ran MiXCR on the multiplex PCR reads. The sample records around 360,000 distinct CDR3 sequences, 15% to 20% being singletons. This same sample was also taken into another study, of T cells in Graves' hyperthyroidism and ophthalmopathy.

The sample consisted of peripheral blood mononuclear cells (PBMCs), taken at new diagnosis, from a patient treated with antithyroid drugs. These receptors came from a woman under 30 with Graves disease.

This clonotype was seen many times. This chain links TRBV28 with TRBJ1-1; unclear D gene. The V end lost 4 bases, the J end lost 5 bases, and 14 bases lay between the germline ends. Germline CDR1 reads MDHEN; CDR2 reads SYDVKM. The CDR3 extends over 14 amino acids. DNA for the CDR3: TGTGCCAGCAGTTCACGTCTCACCACAACTGAAGCTTTCTTT. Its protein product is CASSSRLTTTEAFF.

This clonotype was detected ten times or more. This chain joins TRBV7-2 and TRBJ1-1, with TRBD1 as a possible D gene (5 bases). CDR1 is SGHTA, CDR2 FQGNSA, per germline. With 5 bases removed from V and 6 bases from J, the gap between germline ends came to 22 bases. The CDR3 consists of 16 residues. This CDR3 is CASSTGGPRNEAEAFF. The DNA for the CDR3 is TGTGCCAGCAGCACAGGTGGGCCCCGAAACGAGGCTGAAGCTTTCTTT.

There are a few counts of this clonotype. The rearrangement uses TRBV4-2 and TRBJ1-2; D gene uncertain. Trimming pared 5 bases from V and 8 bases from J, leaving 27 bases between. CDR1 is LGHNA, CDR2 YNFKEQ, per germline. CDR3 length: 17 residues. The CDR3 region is CASSDKRQTSWRGGYTF. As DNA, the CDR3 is TGTGCCAGCAGCGACAAAAGGCAGACGTCATGGAGAGGGGGCTACACCTTC.

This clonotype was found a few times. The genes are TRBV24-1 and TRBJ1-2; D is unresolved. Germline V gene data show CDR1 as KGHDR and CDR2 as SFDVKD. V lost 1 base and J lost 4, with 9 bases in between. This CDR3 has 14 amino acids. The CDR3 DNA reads TGTGCCACCAGTGATTTTAAAACCGTCTATGGCTACACCTTC. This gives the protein CATSDFKTVYGYTF.

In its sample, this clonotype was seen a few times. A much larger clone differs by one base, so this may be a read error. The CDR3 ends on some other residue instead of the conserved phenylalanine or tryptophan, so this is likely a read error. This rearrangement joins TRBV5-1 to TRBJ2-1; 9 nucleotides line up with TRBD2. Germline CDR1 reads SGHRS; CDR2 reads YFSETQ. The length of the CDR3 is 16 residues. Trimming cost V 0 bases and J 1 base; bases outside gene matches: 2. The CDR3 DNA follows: TGCGCCAGCAGCTTGGGAAGCGGGGGGTCCTACAATGAGCAGTTCTCC. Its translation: CASSLGSGGSYNEQFS.

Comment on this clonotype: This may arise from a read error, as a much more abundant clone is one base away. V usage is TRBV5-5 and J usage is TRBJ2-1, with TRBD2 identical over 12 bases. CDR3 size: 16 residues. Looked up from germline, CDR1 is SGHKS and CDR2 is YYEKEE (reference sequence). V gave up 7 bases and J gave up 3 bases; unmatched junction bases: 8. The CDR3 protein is CASGDLTSGSYNEQFF. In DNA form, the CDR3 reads TGTGCCAGCGGCGATTTGACTAGCGGGAGCTACAATGAGCAGTTCTTC.

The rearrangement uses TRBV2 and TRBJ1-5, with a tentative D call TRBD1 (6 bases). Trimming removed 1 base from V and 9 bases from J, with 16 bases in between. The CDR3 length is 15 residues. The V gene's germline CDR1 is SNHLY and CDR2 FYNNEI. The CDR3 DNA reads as TGTGCCAGCAGTGAAGAGGGGGGCTGGGGTAGGCCCCAGCATTTT. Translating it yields CASSEEGGWGRPQHF.

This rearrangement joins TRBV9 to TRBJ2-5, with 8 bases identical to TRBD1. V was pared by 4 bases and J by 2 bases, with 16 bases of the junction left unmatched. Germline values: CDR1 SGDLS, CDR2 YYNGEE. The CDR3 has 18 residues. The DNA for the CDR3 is TGTGCCAGCAGCCCCAATCTCCGCCGGACAGGGCCGCAAGAGACCCAGTACTTC. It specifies CASSPNLRRTGPQETQYF.

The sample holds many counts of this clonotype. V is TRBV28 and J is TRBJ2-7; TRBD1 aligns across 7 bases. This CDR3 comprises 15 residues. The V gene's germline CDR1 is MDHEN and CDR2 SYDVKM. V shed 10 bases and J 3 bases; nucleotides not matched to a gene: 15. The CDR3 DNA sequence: TGTGCCAACCAGAAAGGGGACAGCGGCCGCTACGAGCAGTACTTC. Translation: CANQKGDSGRYEQYF.

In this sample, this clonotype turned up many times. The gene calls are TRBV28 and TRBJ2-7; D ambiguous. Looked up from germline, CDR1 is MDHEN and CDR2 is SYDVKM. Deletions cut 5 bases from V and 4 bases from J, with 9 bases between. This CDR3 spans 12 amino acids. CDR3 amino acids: CASSAYRYEQYF. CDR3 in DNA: TGTGCCAGCAGTGCCTACAGATACGAGCAGTACTTC.

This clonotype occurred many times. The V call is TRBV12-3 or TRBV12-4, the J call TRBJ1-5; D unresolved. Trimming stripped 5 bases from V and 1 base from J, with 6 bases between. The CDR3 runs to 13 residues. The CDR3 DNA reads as TGTGCCAGCAGTGGTGGCAGCAATCAGCCCCAGCATTTT. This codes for CASSGGSNQPQHF.

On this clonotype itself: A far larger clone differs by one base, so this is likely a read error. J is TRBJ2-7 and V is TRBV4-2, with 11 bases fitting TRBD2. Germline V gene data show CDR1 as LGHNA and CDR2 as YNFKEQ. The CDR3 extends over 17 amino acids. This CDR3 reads CASSFLPNRLAGNERYF. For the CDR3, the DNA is TGTGCCAGCAGTTTTCTTCCGAACCGACTAGCGGGGAACGAGCGGTACTTC.

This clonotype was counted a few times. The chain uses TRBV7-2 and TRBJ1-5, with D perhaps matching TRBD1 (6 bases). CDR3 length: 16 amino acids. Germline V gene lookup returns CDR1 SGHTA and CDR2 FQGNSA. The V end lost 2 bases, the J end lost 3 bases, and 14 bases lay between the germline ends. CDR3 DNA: TGTGCCAGCAGCTTATACGGGAGGGGGTCCAATCAGCCCCAGCATTTT. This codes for CASSLYGRGSNQPQHF.

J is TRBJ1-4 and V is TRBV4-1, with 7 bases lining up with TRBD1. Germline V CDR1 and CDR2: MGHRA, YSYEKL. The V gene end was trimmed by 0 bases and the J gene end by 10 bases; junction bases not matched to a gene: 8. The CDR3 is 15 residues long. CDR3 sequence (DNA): TGCGCCAGCAGCCAAGATTCGGGGACAGTAGGAAAACTGTTTTTT. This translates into CASSQDSGTVGKLFF.

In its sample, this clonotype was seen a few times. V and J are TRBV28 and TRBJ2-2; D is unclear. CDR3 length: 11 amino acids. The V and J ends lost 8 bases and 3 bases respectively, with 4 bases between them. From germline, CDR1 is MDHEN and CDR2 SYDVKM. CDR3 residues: CASLYTGELFF. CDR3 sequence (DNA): TGTGCCAGCCTGTACACCGGGGAGCTGTTTTTT.

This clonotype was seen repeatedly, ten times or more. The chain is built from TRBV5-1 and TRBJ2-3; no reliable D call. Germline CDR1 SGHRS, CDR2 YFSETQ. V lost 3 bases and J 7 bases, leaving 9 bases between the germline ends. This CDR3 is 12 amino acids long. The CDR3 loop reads CASSSTTYTQYF. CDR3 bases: TGCGCCAGCAGCTCGACCACCTATACGCAGTATTTT.

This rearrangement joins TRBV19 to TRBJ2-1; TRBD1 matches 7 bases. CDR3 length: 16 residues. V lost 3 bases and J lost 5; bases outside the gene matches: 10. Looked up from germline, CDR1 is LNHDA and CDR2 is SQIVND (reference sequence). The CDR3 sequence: CASSISGKGADNEQFF. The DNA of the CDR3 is TGTGCCAGTAGTATCAGTGGGAAGGGGGCTGACAATGAGCAGTTCTTC.

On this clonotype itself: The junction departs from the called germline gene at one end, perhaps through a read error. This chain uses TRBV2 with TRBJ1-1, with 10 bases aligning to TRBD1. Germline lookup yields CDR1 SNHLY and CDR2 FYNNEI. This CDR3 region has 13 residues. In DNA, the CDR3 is TGTGCCAGCATCAGGGACAGGGGTACTGAAACTTTCTTT. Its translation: CASIRDRGTETFF.

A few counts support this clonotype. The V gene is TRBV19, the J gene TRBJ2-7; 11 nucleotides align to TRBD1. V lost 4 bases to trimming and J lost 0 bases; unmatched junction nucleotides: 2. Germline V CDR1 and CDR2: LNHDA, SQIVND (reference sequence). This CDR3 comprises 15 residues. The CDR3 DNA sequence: TGTGCCAGTAGTACGGGGACAGGGGGCTCCTACGAGCAGTACTTC. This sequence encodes CASSTGTGGSYEQYF.